What follows is one T cell receptor beta chain and its context. TCRdb's table, derived via immunoSEQ multiplex PCR, lists solely in-frame clones and lacks some. Of just over 55,000 clones listed, more than 85% were seen once; the top ten hold 3.6%. Looked up from germline, CDR1 is SGHTA and CDR2 is FQGNSA. Between the trimmed V and J ends, which lost 4 bases and 5 bases, there was a span of 3 bases. The CDR3 is 11 residues long. The data derive from a study of T cell changes during pregnancy in multiple sclerosis. Sample: peripheral blood, taken after pregnancy. V and J are TRBV7-2 and TRBJ2-4; D gene uncertain. The sequence was obtained from a female donor in good health, enrolled as a control in a pregnancy study. CDR3 sequence (DNA): TGTGCCAGCAGCTCTGAAAACATTCAGTACTTC. Translating gives CASSSENIQYF.